This is a list of T cell receptor beta chains from one sample in a study of T cell changes during pregnancy in multiple sclerosis. Repertoires were generated with immunoSEQ multiplex PCR, while TCRdb's copy carries only in-frame clones and drops some. The sample records around 40,000 clones, approximately 90% being singletons. Sequencing was performed on CD4+ T cells from peripheral blood mononuclear cells, taken in the third trimester of pregnancy. These receptors all come from a female donor with multiple sclerosis, enrolled in a pregnancy study. Each CDR3 is given with its conserved first and last residue. Fields, in order: V gene, D gene, J gene, clone size, CDR3 DNA, CDR3 protein. D genes are given only for firm matches. Not every row has a clone size; where given, it reads once, few, many or a size class.

TRBV10-1	-	TRBJ2-5	-	TGCGCCAGCAGTGACAGCCAAGAGACCCAGTACTTC	CASSDSQETQYF
TRBV5-1	TRBD1	TRBJ1-1	-	TGCGCCAGCAGCTCGGGACAGGGTCGATCTGAAGCTTTCTTT	CASSSGQGRSEAFF
TRBV7-8	-	TRBJ2-6	once	TGTGCCAGCAGCCCGGGCTCTGGGGCCAACGTCCTGACTTTC	CASSPGSGANVLTF
TRBV7-2	-	TRBJ2-5	-	TGTGCCAGCAGCTTAGAGAGGGGGGAGACCCAGTACTTC	CASSLERGETQYF
TRBV6-5	-	TRBJ2-1	-	TGTGCCACCCAAGAAGACTACTACAATGAGCAGTTCTTC	CATQEDYYNEQFF
TRBV2	TRBD1	TRBJ2-7	-	TGTGCCAGCAGTGAAGAACAGGGGGCCTACGAGCAGTACTTC	CASSEEQGAYEQYF
TRBV10-3	-	TRBJ2-7	-	TGTGCCATCAGTGACCAAAAAGCGGGACAGGCCCACGAGCAGTACTTC	CAISDQKAGQAHEQYF
TRBV5-1	TRBD1	TRBJ2-1	-	TGCGCCAGCAGCTCAAAGGGGGCCAATGAGCAGTTCTTC	CASSSKGANEQFF
TRBV5-1	-	TRBJ2-1	-	TGCGCCAGCAGCTTAGGTGGACAGATCTACAATGAGCAGTTCTTC	CASSLGGQIYNEQFF
TRBV4-2	-	TRBJ2-7	-	TGTGCCAGCAGCCAAGGACGGGGTCTAAGCTCCTACGAGCAGTACTTC	CASSQGRGLSSYEQYF
TRBV9	-	TRBJ2-5	-	TGTGCCAGCAGCGGAACGGGAGTACCGTCGATGGAGACCCAGTACTTC	CASSGTGVPSMETQYF
TRBV5-1	-	TRBJ1-5	-	TGCGCCAGCAGCTTTGGAGATAGCAATCAGCCCCAGCATTTT	CASSFGDSNQPQHF
TRBV28	-	TRBJ2-4	-	TGTGCCACCGGTGGGGGGGCCAAAAACATTCAGTACTTC	CATGGGAKNIQYF
TRBV5-1	TRBD2	TRBJ2-7	-	TGCGCCAGCAGCTTGGGGGCGGGAGGGCCTTACGAGCAGTACTTC	CASSLGAGGPYEQYF
TRBV5-1	TRBD2	TRBJ2-3	once	TGCGCCAGCAGCACCTTAGCGGGAGAGTCAGATACGCAGTATTTT	CASSTLAGESDTQYF
TRBV19	TRBD2	TRBJ2-4	-	TGTGCCAGTAGTATAGGTCTAGCGGACATTCAGTACTTC	CASSIGLADIQYF
TRBV19	-	TRBJ2-5	-	TGTGCCAGTAGTATAAGGACAAATGAGGAGACCCAGTACTTC	CASSIRTNEETQYF
TRBV11-1	TRBD2	TRBJ2-1	-	TGTGCCAGCAGCTTAGGACTAGCGGGAGGGACTGAGCAGTTCTTC	CASSLGLAGGTEQFF